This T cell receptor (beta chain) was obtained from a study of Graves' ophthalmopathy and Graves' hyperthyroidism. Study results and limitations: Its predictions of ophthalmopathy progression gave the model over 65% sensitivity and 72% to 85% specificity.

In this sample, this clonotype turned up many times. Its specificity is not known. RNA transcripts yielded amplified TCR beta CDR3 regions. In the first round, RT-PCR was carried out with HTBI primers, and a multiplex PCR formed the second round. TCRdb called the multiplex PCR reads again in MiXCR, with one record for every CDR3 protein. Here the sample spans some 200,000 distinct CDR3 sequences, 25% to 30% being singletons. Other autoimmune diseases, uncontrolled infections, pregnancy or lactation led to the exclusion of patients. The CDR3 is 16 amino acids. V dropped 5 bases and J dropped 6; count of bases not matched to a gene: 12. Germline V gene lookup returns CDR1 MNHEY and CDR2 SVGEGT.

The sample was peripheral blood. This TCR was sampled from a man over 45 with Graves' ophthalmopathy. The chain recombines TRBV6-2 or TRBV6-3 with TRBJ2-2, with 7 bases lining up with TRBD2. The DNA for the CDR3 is TGTGCCAGCAGTAAACTAGCGTGGCAGGAGGCCGGGGAGCTGTTTTTT. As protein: CASSKLAWQEAGELFF.